This entry lists 5 T cell receptor beta chains sequenced from one sample in a study of tumor-infiltrating lymphocytes in localized non-small cell lung cancer. The repertoire was sequenced with immunoSEQ multiplex PCR; TCRdb's copy has only in-frame clones and lacks some. The table includes fewer than 15,000 clones, 67% detected once. The sample comprised uninvolved lung tissue not adjacent to the tumor. These receptors were obtained from a human donor with non-small cell lung cancer.

This clone is labeled as medium-sized. The chain links TRBV7-2 to TRBJ1-2; D uncertain. Germline values: CDR1 SGHTA, CDR2 FQGNSA. Trimming cost V 1 base and J 8 bases, with 17 bases left between them. This CDR3 is built from 15 residues. For the CDR3, the DNA is TGTGCCAGCAGCTTAGAGGGCACGGCGCCGTTAGGCTACACCTTC. Its protein product is CASSLEGTAPLGYTF.

This chain uses TRBV15 with TRBJ2-5; TRBD2 aligns across 11 bases. The CDR3 is 15 amino acids. Germline assignment: CDR1 LNHNV and CDR2 YYDKDF (reference sequence). Trimming at V came to 3 bases and at J to 4 bases, leaving 4 bases not matched to a gene. DNA for the CDR3: TGTGCCACCAGCAGGACTAGCGGGAACTCAGAGACCCAGTACTTC. It codes for CATSRTSGNSETQYF.

The chain links TRBV7-8 to TRBJ1-2; possible D gene TRBD1, 5 bases. V gave up 0 bases and J gave up 3 bases, with 17 bases separating them. Germline assignment: CDR1 SGHVS and CDR2 FQNEAQ. The CDR3 runs to 17 residues. The CDR3 loop is CASSLAQSTDNYYGYTF. The CDR3 DNA reads TGTGCCAGCAGCTTAGCGCAATCGACAGATAACTACTATGGCTACACCTTC.

This clone was observed a single time. The gene calls are TRBV10-1 and TRBJ2-1; TRBD2 aligns across 8 bases. Trimming removed 2 bases from V and 3 bases from J; junction bases left unmatched: 3. This CDR3 contains 15 residues. The germline gives CDR1 WNHNN, CDR2 SYGVQD (reference sequence). The CDR3 reads CASSETAGGYNEQFF. CDR3 nucleotides: TGCGCCAGCAGTGAGACGGCGGGAGGCTACAATGAGCAGTTCTTC.

The DNA of the CDR3 is TGTGCCAGTAGTCCCGGGGGGGGAGAGACCCAGTACTTC. This sequence encodes CASSPGGGETQYF. The rearrangement uses TRBV19 and TRBJ2-5; 8 nucleotides agree with TRBD2. Trimming removed 5 bases from V and 4 bases from J; junction bases left unmatched: 3. Germline assignment: CDR1 LNHDA and CDR2 SQIVND (reference sequence). The CDR3 is made up of 13 amino acids.